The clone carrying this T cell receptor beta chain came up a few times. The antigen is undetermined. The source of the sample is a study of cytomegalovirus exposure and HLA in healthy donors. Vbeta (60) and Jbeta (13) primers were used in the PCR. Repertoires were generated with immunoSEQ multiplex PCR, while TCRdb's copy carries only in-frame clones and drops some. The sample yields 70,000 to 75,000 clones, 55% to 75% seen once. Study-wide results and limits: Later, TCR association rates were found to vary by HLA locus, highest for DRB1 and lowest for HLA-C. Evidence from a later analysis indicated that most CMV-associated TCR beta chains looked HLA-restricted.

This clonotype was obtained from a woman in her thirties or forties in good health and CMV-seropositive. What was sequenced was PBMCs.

CDR3 nucleotides: TGTGCCAGCAGATGGATGGGGGGGCCGGGTGAGACCCAGTACTTC. Translating gives CASRWMGGPGETQYF. V is TRBV7-2 and J is TRBJ2-5; weak D call: TRBD2 (7 bases). The CDR3 is 15 residues long. The V gene's germline CDR1 is SGHTA and CDR2 FQGNSA. The V and J ends lost 6 bases and 5 bases respectively, with 19 bases between them.